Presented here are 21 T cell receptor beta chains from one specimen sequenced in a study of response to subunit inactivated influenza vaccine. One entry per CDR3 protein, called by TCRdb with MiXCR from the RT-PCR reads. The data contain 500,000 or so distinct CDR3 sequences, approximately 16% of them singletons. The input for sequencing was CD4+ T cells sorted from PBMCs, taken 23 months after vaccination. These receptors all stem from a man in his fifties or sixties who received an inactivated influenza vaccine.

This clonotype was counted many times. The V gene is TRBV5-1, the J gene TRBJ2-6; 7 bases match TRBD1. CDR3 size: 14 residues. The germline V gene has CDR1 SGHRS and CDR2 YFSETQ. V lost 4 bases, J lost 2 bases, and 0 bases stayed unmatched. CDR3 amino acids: CASSQGAGANVLTF. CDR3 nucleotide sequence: TGCGCCAGCAGCCAGGGGGCTGGGGCCAACGTCCTGACTTTC.

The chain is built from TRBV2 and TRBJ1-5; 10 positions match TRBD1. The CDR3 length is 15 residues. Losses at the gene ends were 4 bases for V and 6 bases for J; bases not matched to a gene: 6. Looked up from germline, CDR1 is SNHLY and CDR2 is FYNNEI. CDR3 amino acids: CASSGQGAISQPQHF. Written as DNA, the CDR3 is TGTGCCAGCAGTGGACAGGGGGCGATAAGTCAGCCCCAGCATTTT.

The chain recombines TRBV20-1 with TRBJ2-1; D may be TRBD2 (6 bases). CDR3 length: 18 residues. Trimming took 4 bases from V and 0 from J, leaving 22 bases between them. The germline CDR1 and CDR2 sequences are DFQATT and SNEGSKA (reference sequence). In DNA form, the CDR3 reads TGCAGTGCTACCACGACTAGGGGTATTAGGCTCTCCTACAATGAGCAGTTCTTC. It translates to CSATTTRGIRLSYNEQFF.

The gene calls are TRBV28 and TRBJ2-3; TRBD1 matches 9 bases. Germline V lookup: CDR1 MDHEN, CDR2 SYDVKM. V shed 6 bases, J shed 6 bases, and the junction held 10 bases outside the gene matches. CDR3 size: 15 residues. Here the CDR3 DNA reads TGTGCCAGCAGCTCCTCACAGGGGGCTCATGATACGCAGTATTTT. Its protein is CASSSSQGAHDTQYF.

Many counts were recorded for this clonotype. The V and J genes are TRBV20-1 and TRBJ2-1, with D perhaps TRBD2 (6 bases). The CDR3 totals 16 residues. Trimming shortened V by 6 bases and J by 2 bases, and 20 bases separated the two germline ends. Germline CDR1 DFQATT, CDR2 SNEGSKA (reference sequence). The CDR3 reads CSASDPAGLTYNEQFF. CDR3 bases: TGCAGTGCCTCAGATCCGGCGGGACTCACCTACAATGAGCAGTTCTTC.

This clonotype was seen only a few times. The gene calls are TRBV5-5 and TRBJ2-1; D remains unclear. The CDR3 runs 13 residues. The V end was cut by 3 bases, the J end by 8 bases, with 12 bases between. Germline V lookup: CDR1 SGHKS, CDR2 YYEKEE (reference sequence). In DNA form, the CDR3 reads TGTGCCAGCAGCTACCCGAACCTATATGAGCAGTTCTTC. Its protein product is CASSYPNLYEQFF. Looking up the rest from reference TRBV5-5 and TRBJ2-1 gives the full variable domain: DAGVTQSPTHLIKTRGQQVTLRCSPISGHKSVSWYQQVLGQGPQFIFQYYEKEERGRGNFPDRFSARQFPNYSSELNVNALLLGDSALYLCASSYPNLYEQFFGPGTRLTVL.

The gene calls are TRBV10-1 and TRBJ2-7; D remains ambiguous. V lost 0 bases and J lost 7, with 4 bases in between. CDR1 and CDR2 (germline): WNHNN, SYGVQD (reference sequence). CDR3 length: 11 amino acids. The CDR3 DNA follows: TGCGCCAGCAGTGAGTCGGCAGAGCAGTACTTC. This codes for CASSESAEQYF.

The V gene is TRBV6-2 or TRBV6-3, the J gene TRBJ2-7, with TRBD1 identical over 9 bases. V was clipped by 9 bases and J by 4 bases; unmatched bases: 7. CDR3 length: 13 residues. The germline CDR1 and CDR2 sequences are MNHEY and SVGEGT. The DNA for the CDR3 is TGTGCCAGTATGAGGACAGGGGAATACGAGCAGTACTTC. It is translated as CASMRTGEYEQYF.

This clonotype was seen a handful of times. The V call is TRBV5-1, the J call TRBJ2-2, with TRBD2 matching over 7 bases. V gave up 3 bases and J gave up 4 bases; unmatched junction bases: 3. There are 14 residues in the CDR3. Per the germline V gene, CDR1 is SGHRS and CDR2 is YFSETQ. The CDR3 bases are TGCGCCAGCAGCTCCCGGACTAGCACCGGGGAGCTGTTTTTT. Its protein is CASSSRTSTGELFF. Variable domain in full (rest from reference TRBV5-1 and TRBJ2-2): KAGVTQTPRYLIKTRGQQVTLSCSPISGHRSVSWYQQTPGQGLQFLFEYFSETQRNKGNFPGRFSGRQFSNSRSEMNVSTLELGDSALYLCASSSRTSTGELFFGEGSRLTVL.

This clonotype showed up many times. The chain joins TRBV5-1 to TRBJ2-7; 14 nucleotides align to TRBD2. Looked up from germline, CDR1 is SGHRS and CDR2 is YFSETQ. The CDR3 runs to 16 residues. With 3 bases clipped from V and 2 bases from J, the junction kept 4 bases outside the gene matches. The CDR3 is CASSSGTSGGTYEQYF. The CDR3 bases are TGCGCCAGCAGCTCCGGGACTAGCGGGGGAACCTACGAGCAGTACTTC.

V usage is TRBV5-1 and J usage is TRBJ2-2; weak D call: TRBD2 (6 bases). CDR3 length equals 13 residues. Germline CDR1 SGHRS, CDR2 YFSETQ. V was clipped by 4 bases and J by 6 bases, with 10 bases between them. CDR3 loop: CASSPAGPGELFF. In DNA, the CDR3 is TGCGCCAGCAGCCCGGCGGGGCCCGGGGAGCTGTTTTTT.

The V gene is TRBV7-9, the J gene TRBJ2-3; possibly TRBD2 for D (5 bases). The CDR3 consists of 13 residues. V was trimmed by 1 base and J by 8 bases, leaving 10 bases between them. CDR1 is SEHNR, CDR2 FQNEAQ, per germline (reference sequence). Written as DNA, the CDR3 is TGTGCCAGCAGCTTAGGCGGGCAAGGTACGCAGTATTTT. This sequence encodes CASSLGGQGTQYF.

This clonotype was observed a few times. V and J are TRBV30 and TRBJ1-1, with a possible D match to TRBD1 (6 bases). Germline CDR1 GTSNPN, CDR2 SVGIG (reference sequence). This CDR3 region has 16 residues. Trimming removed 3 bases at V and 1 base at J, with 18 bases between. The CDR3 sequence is CAWRRGASPPNTEAFF. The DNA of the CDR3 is TGTGCCTGGAGGAGGGGGGCATCCCCCCCGAACACTGAAGCTTTCTTT.

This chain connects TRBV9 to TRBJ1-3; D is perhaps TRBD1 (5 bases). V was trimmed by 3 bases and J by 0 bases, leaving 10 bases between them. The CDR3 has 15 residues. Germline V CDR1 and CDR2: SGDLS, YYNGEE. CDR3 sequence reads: CASSGQRSSGNTIYF. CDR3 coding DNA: TGTGCCAGCAGCGGACAGCGCTCCTCTGGAAACACCATATATTTT.

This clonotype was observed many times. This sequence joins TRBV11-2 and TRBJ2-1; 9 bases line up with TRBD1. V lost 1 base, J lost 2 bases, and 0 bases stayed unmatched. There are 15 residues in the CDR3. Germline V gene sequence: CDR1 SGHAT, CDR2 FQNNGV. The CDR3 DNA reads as TGTGCCAGCAGCTTAGGGACAGGGGCCTACAATGAGCAGTTCTTC. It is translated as CASSLGTGAYNEQFF.

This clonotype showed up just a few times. This CDR3 is CASSIAGTFDLAKNIQYF. In nucleotides, the CDR3 is TGTGCCAGCAGCATCGCCGGGACATTCGACCTAGCCAAAAACATTCAGTACTTC. V usage is TRBV11-2 and J usage is TRBJ2-4, with a possible D match to TRBD1 (6 bases). Trimming shortened V by 5 bases and J by 0 bases, and 20 bases separated the two germline ends. This CDR3 spans 18 amino acids. The germline V gene has CDR1 SGHAT and CDR2 FQNNGV.

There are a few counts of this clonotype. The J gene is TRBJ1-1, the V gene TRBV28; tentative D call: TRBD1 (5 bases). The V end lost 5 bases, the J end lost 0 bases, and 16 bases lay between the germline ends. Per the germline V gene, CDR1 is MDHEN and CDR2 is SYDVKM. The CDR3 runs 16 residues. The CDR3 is CASSHRDGNMNTEAFF. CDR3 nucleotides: TGTGCCAGCAGTCACCGGGACGGAAACATGAACACTGAAGCTTTCTTT.

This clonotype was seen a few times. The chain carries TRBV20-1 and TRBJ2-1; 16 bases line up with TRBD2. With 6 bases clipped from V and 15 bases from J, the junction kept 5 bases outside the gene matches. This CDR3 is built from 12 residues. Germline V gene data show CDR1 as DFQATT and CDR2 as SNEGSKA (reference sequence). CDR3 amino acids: CSAPGTSGRVFF. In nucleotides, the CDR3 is TGCAGTGCGCCGGGGACTAGCGGGAGGGTGTTCTTC.

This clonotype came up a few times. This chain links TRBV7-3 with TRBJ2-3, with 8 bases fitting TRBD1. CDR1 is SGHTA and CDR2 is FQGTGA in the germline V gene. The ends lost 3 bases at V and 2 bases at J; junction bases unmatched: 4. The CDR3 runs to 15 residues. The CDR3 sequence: CASSFGQGITDTQYF. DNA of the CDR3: TGTGCCAGCAGCTTTGGACAGGGTATCACAGATACGCAGTATTTT.

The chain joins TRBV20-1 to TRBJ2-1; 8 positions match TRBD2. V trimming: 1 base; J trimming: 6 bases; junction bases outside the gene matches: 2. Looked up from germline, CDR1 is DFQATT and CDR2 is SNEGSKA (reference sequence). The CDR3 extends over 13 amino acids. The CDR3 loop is CSARAGGFNEQFF. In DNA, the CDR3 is TGCAGTGCTAGAGCGGGAGGGTTCAATGAGCAGTTCTTC.

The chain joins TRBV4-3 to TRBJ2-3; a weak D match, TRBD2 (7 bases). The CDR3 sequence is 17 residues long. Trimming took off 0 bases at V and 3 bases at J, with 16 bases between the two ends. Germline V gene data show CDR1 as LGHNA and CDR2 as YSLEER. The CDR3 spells CASSQEPGGRSTDTQYF. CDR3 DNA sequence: TGCGCCAGCAGCCAAGAGCCGGGGGGCCGTTCTACAGATACGCAGTATTTT.